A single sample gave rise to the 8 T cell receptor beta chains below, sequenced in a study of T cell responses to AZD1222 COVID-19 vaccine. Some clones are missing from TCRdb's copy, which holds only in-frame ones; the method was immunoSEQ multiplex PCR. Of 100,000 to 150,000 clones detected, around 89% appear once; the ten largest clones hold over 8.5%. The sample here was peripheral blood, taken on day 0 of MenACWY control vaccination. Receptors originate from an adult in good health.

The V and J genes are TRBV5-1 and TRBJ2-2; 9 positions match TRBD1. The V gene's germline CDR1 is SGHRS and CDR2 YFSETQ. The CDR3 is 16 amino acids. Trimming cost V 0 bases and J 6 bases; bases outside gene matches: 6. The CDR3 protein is CASSLVGTGFPGELFF. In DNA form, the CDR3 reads TGCGCCAGCAGCTTGGTAGGGACAGGGTTTCCCGGGGAGCTGTTTTTT.

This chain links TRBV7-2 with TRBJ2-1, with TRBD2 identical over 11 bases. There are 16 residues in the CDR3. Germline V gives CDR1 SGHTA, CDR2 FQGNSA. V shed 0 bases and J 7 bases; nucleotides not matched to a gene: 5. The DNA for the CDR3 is TGTGCCAGCAGCTTAGCGACTAGCGGGGTCCGTAATGAGCAGTTCTTC. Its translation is CASSLATSGVRNEQFF.

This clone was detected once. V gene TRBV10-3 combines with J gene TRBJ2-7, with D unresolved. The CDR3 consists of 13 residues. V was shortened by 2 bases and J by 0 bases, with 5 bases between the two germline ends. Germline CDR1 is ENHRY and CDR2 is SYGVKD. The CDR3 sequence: CAISEQSSYEQYF. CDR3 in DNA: TGTGCCATCAGTGAGCAAAGCTCCTACGAGCAGTACTTC.

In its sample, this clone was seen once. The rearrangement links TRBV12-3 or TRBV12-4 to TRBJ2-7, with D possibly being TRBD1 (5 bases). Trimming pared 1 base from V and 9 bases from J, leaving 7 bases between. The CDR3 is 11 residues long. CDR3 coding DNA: TGTGCCAGCAGTTTAGGGGGCGGGCAGTACTTC. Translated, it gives CASSLGGGQYF.

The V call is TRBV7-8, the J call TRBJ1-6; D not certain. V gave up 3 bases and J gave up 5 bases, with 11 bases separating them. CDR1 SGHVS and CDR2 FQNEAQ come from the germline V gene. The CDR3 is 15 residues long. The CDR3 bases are TGTGCCAGCAGCTTCTCCGTCACCGATAATTCACCCCTCCACTTT. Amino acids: CASSFSVTDNSPLHF.

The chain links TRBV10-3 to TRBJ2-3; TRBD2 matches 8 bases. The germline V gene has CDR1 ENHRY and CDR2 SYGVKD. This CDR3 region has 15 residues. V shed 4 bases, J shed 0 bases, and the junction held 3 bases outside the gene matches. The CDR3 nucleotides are TGTGCCATCAGTGGACTAGCGTCTAGCACAGATACGCAGTATTTT. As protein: CAISGLASSTDTQYF.

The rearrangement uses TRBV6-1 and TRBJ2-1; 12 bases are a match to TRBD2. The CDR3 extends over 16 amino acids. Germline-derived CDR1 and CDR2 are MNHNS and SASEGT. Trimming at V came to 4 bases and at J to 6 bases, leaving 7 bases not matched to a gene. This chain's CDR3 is CASSAVGLAGFNEQFF. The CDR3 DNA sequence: TGTGCCAGCAGTGCGGTTGGACTAGCGGGGTTCAATGAGCAGTTCTTC.

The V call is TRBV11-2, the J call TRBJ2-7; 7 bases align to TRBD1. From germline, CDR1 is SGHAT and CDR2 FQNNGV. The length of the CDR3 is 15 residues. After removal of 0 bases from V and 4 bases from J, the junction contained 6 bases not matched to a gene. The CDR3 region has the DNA TGTGCCAGCAGCTTAGATGGGACAGAAATATACGAGCAGTACTTC. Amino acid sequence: CASSLDGTEIYEQYF. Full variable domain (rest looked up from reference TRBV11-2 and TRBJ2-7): EAGVAQSPRYKIIEKRQSVAFWCNPISGHATLYWYQQILGQGPKLLIQFQNNGVVDDSQLPKDRFSAERLKGVDSTLKIQPAKLEDSAVYLCASSLDGTEIYEQYFGPGTRLTVT.